This TCR beta chain was recorded in a study of post-analysis software for immune sequencing data. Across the study: Recorded subtypes: relapsing-remitting, secondary progressive, progressive-relapsing; some patients unannotated. Study-level findings and limits: Those samples that were prepared in the same batch co-clustered strongly by F measure. Normalized Chao1 diversity was significantly lower in multiple sclerosis patients than in controls. About 5 TRBV segments were more frequent in patients than controls; TRBV5-6, TRBV5-1 and TRBV20-1 belonged to this group.

Libraries were made from TCR beta cDNA, and they carried unique molecular identifiers. It was from roughly 1.1 to 9.2 million T cells that about 500,000 cDNA molecules came. A single record per CDR3 protein comes from TCRdb applying MiXCR to the PCR reads. Of approximately 660,000 distinct CDR3 sequences in the sample, more than 50% are singletons; the top ten hold 11%. The CDR3 contains 11 residues. The V end lost 2 bases, the J end lost 5 bases, and 3 bases lay between the germline ends. Germline V CDR1 and CDR2: KGHSH, LQKENI. On this clonotype: The antigen remains undetermined.

The chain joins TRBV18 to TRBJ2-5; D not certain. The receptor was derived from a girl under 10 years old with multiple sclerosis. Material for sequencing was blood. The CDR3 coding sequence is TGTGCCAGCTCACCAACGGAGACCCAGTACTTC. It encodes CASSPTETQYF. Full variable domain (remainder filled in from reference TRBV18 and TRBJ2-5): NAGVMQNPRHLVRRRGQEARLRCSPMKGHSHVYWYRQLPEEGLKFMVYLQKENIIDESGMPKERFSAEFPKEGPSILRIQQVVRGDSAAYFCASSPTETQYFGPGTRLLVL.